The 19 T cell receptor beta chains below were found in one sample sequenced in a study of radiotherapy plus CTLA-4 blockade in lung cancer. Assay used: immunoSEQ multiplex PCR; TCRdb lists only in-frame clones, some missing. The table shows some 48,000 clones, with around 88% occurring only once. The material sequenced was peripheral blood, taken from a patient treated with radiotherapy plus ipilimumab. The receptors stem from a human donor with non-small cell lung cancer that progressed on radiotherapy plus ipilimumab. Some clones in this sample may be carry-over from other donors' samples.

This CDR3 is CASSQDRLAGYTF. DNA of the CDR3: TGCGCCAGCAGCCAAGATCGATTGGCTGGCTACACCTTC. The chain couples TRBV4-3 to TRBJ1-2; D remains ambiguous. Trimming removed 0 bases at V and 7 bases at J, with 9 bases between. This CDR3 has 13 residues. Germline V gene lookup returns CDR1 LGHNA and CDR2 YSLEER.

The genes are TRBV5-6 and TRBJ2-3; 12 positions agree with TRBD2. V was pared by 7 bases and J by 6 bases, with 6 bases of the junction left unmatched. Germline V gives CDR1 SGHDT, CDR2 YYEEEE. The CDR3 loop spans 14 amino acids. CDR3 sequence (DNA): TGTGCCAGCCTCGGGACTAGCGGGTCGGATACGCAGTATTTT. Protein sequence: CASLGTSGSDTQYF.

This clone was seen only a few times. The chain links TRBV6-1 to TRBJ1-4, with no clear D. The germline V gene encodes CDR1 MNHNS and CDR2 SASEGT. The CDR3 consists of 15 residues. V lost 1 base to trimming and J lost 0 bases, with 6 bases between them. CDR3 sequence (DNA): TGTGCCAGCAGTGAAGGCTCTACAACTAATGAAAAACTGTTTTTT. It specifies CASSEGSTTNEKLFF.

The rearrangement uses TRBV7-9 and TRBJ1-3; 8 nucleotides agree with TRBD1. CDR1 is SEHNR, CDR2 FQNEAQ, per germline (reference sequence). The CDR3 is 12 residues long. V trimming: 11 bases; J trimming: 4 bases; junction bases outside the gene matches: 4. Written as DNA, the CDR3 is TGTGCCGGACAGGGATCGGGAAACACCATATATTTT. Protein: CAGQGSGNTIYF.

The rearrangement links TRBV7-7 to TRBJ1-1, with D unclear. The CDR3 length is 13 residues. The V end was cut by 5 bases, the J end by 1 base, with 8 bases between. The germline V gene has CDR1 SSHAT and CDR2 FNYEAQ (reference sequence). This CDR3 is CASSADTNTEAFF. The CDR3 DNA reads as TGTGCCAGCAGCGCAGACACGAACACTGAAGCTTTCTTT.

The V and J genes are TRBV19 and TRBJ2-1; 9 bases align to TRBD2. Unmatched junction bases numbered 17, after V lost 7 bases and J lost 4 bases. Per germline, CDR1 LNHDA and CDR2 SQIVND (reference sequence). There are 18 residues in the CDR3. CDR3: CASTTLLGGRVNYNEQFF. CDR3 nucleotide sequence: TGTGCCAGTACCACCCTACTCGGCGGGAGGGTGAATTACAATGAGCAGTTCTTC.

V is TRBV4-1 and J is TRBJ1-5; tentatively, D is TRBD1 (5 bases). Germline CDR1 is MGHRA and CDR2 is YSYEKL. Deletions cut 1 base from V and 4 bases from J, with 11 bases between. This CDR3 region has 15 residues. The CDR3 DNA reads TGCGCCAGCAGCCAAGTAGTGGGGGGGAATCAGCCCCAGCATTTT. Encoded protein: CASSQVVGGNQPQHF.

V gene TRBV11-2 combines with J gene TRBJ2-7, with no clear D. The CDR3 runs 15 residues. The V and J ends lost 5 bases and 0 bases respectively, with 14 bases between them. Germline CDR1 and CDR2: SGHAT and FQNNGV. The CDR3 is CASSPPLTSSYEQYF. Here the CDR3 DNA reads TGTGCCAGCAGCCCTCCCTTAACGAGCTCCTACGAGCAGTACTTC.

This clone was seen just once. The rearrangement uses TRBV28 and TRBJ1-1; no clear D gene. CDR3 size: 14 residues. In germline, CDR1 is MDHEN, CDR2 SYDVKM. The germline V and J ends were trimmed by 3 bases and 0 bases, with 8 bases remaining between them. CDR3 coding DNA: TGTGCCAGCAGTTTCGGAGGGTTGAACACTGAAGCTTTCTTT. Amino acids: CASSFGGLNTEAFF. Full variable domain (remainder filled in from reference TRBV28 and TRBJ1-1): DVKVTQSSRYLVKRTGEKVFLECVQDMDHENMFWYRQDPGLGLRLIYFSYDVKMKEKGDIPEGYSVSREKKERFSLILESASTNQTSMYLCASSFGGLNTEAFFGQGTRLTVV.

V is TRBV6-1 and J is TRBJ1-5; possibly TRBD1 for D (5 bases). CDR1 and CDR2 from the germline V gene are MNHNS and SASEGT. There are 14 residues in the CDR3. The ends were cut back, 7 bases at V and 1 base at J, with 11 bases in the middle. The CDR3 loop reads CASTLTGSNQPQHF. In nucleotides, the CDR3 is TGTGCCAGCACCTTAACAGGAAGCAATCAGCCCCAGCATTTT.

The chain is built from TRBV6-5 and TRBJ2-3; possibly TRBD1 for D (6 bases). CDR1 and CDR2 from the germline V gene are MNHEY and SVGAGI. This CDR3 region has 15 residues. Trimming took 0 bases from V and 1 from J, leaving 8 bases between them. The CDR3 bases are TGTGCCAGCAGTTACTCGGGACACCGCACAGATACGCAGTATTTT. Its translation is CASSYSGHRTDTQYF.

The genes are TRBV5-4 and TRBJ2-3; TRBD2 aligns across 10 bases. CDR3 size: 13 residues. Germline values: CDR1 SGHNT, CDR2 YYREEE (reference sequence). In DNA, the CDR3 is TGTGCTGGCGGGCTAGCGGGAGAAGATACGCAGTATTTT. Residues: CAGGLAGEDTQYF. Supplemented by reference TRBV5-4 and TRBJ2-3, the full variable domain reads ETGVTQSPTHLIKTRGQQVTLRCSSQSGHNTVSWYQQALGQGPQFIFQYYREEENGRGNFPPRFSGLQFPNYSSELNVNALELDDSALYLCAGGLAGEDTQYFGPGTRLTVL.

This rearrangement joins TRBV2 to TRBJ2-7, with TRBD1 identical over 8 bases. CDR3 size: 14 residues. Unmatched junction bases numbered 6, after V lost 3 bases and J lost 5 bases. Looked up from germline, CDR1 is SNHLY and CDR2 is FYNNEI. The CDR3 sequence is CASSEQGARHEQYF. In DNA form, the CDR3 reads TGTGCCAGCAGTGAGCAGGGGGCCAGGCACGAGCAGTACTTC.

V gene TRBV7-9 combines with J gene TRBJ2-7, with D perhaps matching TRBD1 (6 bases). Trimming took off 5 bases at V and 7 bases at J, with 15 bases between the two ends. The CDR3 is 13 residues long. Germline values: CDR1 SEHNR, CDR2 FQNEAQ (reference sequence). Here the CDR3 DNA reads TGTGCCAGCAGCCCACAGGGCTCGTGGGAGCAGTACTTC. This translates into CASSPQGSWEQYF.

V is TRBV27 and J is TRBJ2-7; tentative D call: TRBD2 (6 bases). V lost 4 bases to trimming and J lost 11 bases, with 18 bases between them. The germline V gene encodes CDR1 MNHEY and CDR2 SMNVEV (reference sequence). CDR3 length: 13 amino acids. CDR3 region: CASSSGLMTSEYF. In nucleotides, the CDR3 is TGTGCCAGCAGTTCGGGCCTTATGACTAGTGAGTACTTC.

The chain carries TRBV15 and TRBJ2-7; D is undetermined. V was cut by 1 base and J by 7 bases, with 11 bases left in between. Germline V lookup: CDR1 LNHNV, CDR2 YYDKDF (reference sequence). The CDR3 contains 13 residues. The DNA for the CDR3 is TGTGCCACCAGCAGAGGCGATTCGAAGGAGCAGTACTTC. Protein sequence: CATSRGDSKEQYF.

This clone has just one count. The rearrangement links TRBV9 to TRBJ2-3, with unresolved D. CDR3 size: 13 residues. V lost 0 bases and J 5 bases, leaving 7 bases between the germline ends. Germline V lookup: CDR1 SGDLS, CDR2 YYNGEE. The CDR3 bases are TGTGCCAGCAGCGTAGACGCTAGAGATACGCAGTATTTT. This gives the protein CASSVDARDTQYF.

V and J are TRBV7-9 and TRBJ2-7; the match to TRBD2 covers 10 bases. Trimming removed 4 bases from V and 4 bases from J; junction bases left unmatched: 4. This CDR3 has 14 amino acids. Germline V lookup: CDR1 SEHNR, CDR2 FQNEAQ (reference sequence). This CDR3 is CASSSSGSWYEQYF. CDR3 coding DNA: TGTGCCAGCAGCTCTAGCGGGAGCTGGTACGAGCAGTACTTC.

The chain uses TRBV19 and TRBJ1-1, with a weak D call TRBD1 (5 bases). The V and J ends lost 4 bases and 5 bases respectively, with 14 bases between them. The CDR3 contains 14 residues. Per germline, CDR1 LNHDA and CDR2 SQIVND (reference sequence). CDR3 region: CASSTGTARTEAFF. The CDR3 bases are TGTGCCAGTAGTACCGGGACTGCGCGGACTGAAGCTTTCTTT.